This T cell receptor beta chain was sequenced during a study of T-cell reconstitution after alpha-beta-depleted transplantation in children. Unique molecular identifiers were incorporated into the prepared TCRbeta library. TCRdb called the PCR reads again in MiXCR, with one record for every CDR3 protein. Altogether hundreds of thousands of distinct CDR3 sequences are present, approximately 12% being singletons, with the ten largest covering around 2.2%. Notes on the study in general: It was newly produced T cells that mostly accounted for T-cell counts and diversity one year after transplant.

To note about this clonotype: As yet, its antigen is unknown.

Trimming stripped 0 bases from V and 5 bases from J, with 20 bases between. The CDR3 has 17 amino acids. The germline V gene has CDR1 SGHRS and CDR2 YFSETQ. V is TRBV5-1 and J is TRBJ2-5; D possibly corresponds to TRBD1 (6 bases). The origin of this receptor is a male patient aged 5 to 17 who had a stem cell transplant for acute myeloid leukemia, so the T cells may come from the graft donor. The source material was PBMCs, mostly from graft donor cells, sampled 360 days after TCRalphabeta/CD19-depleted stem cell transplant. The CDR3 nucleotides are TGCGCCAGCAGCTTGGTTGGCAACACAGGGATGGGGGAGACCCAGTACTTC. As protein: CASSLVGNTGMGETQYF.